This is a list of T cell receptor beta chains from one sample in a study of cytomegalovirus exposure and HLA in healthy donors. Assay: immunoSEQ multiplex PCR; the TCRdb copy retains only in-frame clones and omits some. The sample shows roughly 200,000 clones, under 85% of them seen only once. The material sequenced was PBMCs. All receptors come from a male donor in good health and CMV-seronegative. The CDR3 runs from the conserved cysteine through the conserved F or W. A D gene is named only where the DNA matches it firmly. Clone size appears in some rows only: once, few, many, or a class for an expanded clone.

clone size: .
J gene: TRBJ2-1
V gene: TRBV6-6
D gene: .
CDR3 protein: CASLAASSYNEQFF
CDR3 DNA: TGTGCCAGCTTAGCGGCCAGCTCCTACAATGAGCAGTTCTTC

clone size: .
J gene: TRBJ2-2
V gene: TRBV30
D gene: .
CDR3 protein: CAWSVVRNTGELFF
CDR3 DNA: TGTGCCTGGAGTGTAGTCAGAAACACCGGGGAGCTGTTTTTT

clone size: .
J gene: TRBJ1-5
V gene: TRBV27
D gene: TRBD1
CDR3 protein: CASSWGQGAQPQHF
CDR3 DNA: TGTGCCAGCAGTTGGGGACAGGGGGCTCAGCCCCAGCATTTT

clone size: .
J gene: TRBJ1-2
V gene: TRBV28
D gene: .
CDR3 protein: CASSLMDKAIDGYTF
CDR3 DNA: TGTGCCAGCAGTTTGATGGACAAGGCCATAGATGGCTACACCTTC

clone size: .
J gene: TRBJ2-3
V gene: TRBV4-1
D gene: TRBD2
CDR3 protein: CASSLPTSGNTDTQYF
CDR3 DNA: TGCGCCAGCAGCCTGCCGACTAGCGGGAACACAGATACGCAGTATTTT

clone size: .
J gene: TRBJ1-2
V gene: TRBV5-1
D gene: .
CDR3 protein: CASMRDSNYGYTF
CDR3 DNA: TGCGCCAGCATGAGGGATTCTAACTATGGCTACACCTTC

clone size: .
J gene: TRBJ1-3
V gene: TRBV29-1
D gene: TRBD1
CDR3 protein: CSVHRQGLAGNTIYF
CDR3 DNA: TGCAGCGTCCACAGACAGGGGCTGGCTGGAAACACCATATATTTT

clone size: few
J gene: TRBJ1-2
V gene: TRBV19
D gene: TRBD1
CDR3 protein: CASRGTGGFKDNGYTF
CDR3 DNA: TGTGCCAGTAGAGGGACAGGGGGATTCAAGGACAATGGCTACACCTTC

clone size: .
J gene: TRBJ1-5
V gene: TRBV6-5
D gene: TRBD1
CDR3 protein: CASDRVRGNQPQHF
CDR3 DNA: TGTGCCAGCGACAGGGTCAGGGGCAATCAGCCCCAGCATTTT

clone size: once
J gene: TRBJ2-3
V gene: TRBV27
D gene: TRBD1
CDR3 protein: CASRAEGGGADTQYF
CDR3 DNA: TGTGCCAGCAGGGCCGAAGGGGGCGGAGCAGATACGCAGTATTTT

clone size: .
J gene: TRBJ2-3
V gene: TRBV19
D gene: .
CDR3 protein: CASSKKQGGGTDTQYF
CDR3 DNA: TGTGCCAGTTCAAAGAAGCAAGGGGGTGGGACAGATACGCAGTATTTT

clone size: .
J gene: TRBJ2-7
V gene: TRBV6-7
D gene: TRBD2
CDR3 protein: CASPEGGGRFYEQYF
CDR3 DNA: TGTGCCAGCCCTGAGGGCGGGGGGAGGTTTTACGAGCAGTACTTC

clone size: .
J gene: TRBJ2-3
V gene: TRBV28
D gene: .
CDR3 protein: CASSYSISTDTQYF
CDR3 DNA: TGTGCCAGCAGTTACTCTATTAGCACAGATACGCAGTATTTT

clone size: .
J gene: TRBJ1-1
V gene: TRBV5-1
D gene: .
CDR3 protein: CASSVDRNTEAFF
CDR3 DNA: TGCGCCAGCAGCGTAGACAGGAACACTGAAGCTTTCTTT

clone size: .
J gene: TRBJ1-1
V gene: TRBV5-6
D gene: .
CDR3 protein: CASSLVWSVFRNTEAFF
CDR3 DNA: TGTGCCAGCAGCTTAGTTTGGAGCGTTTTTCGGAACACTGAAGCTTTCTTT

clone size: .
J gene: TRBJ1-5
V gene: TRBV6-5
D gene: .
CDR3 protein: CASSYEGQPQHF
CDR3 DNA: TGTGCCAGCAGTTATGAGGGCCAGCCCCAGCATTTT

clone size: .
J gene: TRBJ1-6
V gene: TRBV6-6
D gene: .
CDR3 protein: CASSDSPNSPLHF
CDR3 DNA: TGTGCCAGCAGCGACAGTCCTAATTCACCCCTCCACTTT